This T cell receptor (beta chain) stems from a study of T-cell memory formation after mild COVID-19. Study details: Clusters of TCRs were largely donor specific.

Study-level points and caveats: Contracting CD8+ clones were enriched in EMRA, CD4+ mainly in CM and EM. Clones that contracted from day 15 to 85 had balanced CD4/CD8; later expanders were CD4+ biased.

On this clonotype itself: Its antigen remains unknown.

The 5'RACE method, run with constant-segment primers, produced TCR alpha and TCR beta cDNA libraries (carrying sample barcodes and UMIs). TCRdb fed the 5' RACE reads into MiXCR, producing one record per CDR3 protein. The sample shows about 340,000 distinct CDR3 sequences, around a sixth of them seen only once. Germline CDR1 reads MGHRA; CDR2 reads YSYEKL. The CDR3 loop spans 16 amino acids. V was cut by 1 base and J by 0 bases, with 12 bases left in between. This receptor was identified in a man aged 18 to 30 who had mild COVID-19 (a few samples of this study predate the infection). Cell type and time point are not known. Sequences were obtained from PBMCs or a T cell subset sorted from them (not recorded which). This chain links TRBV4-1 with TRBJ1-2; the D is unclear. CDR3 nucleotides: TGCGCCAGCAGCCAAGGCTCCTTAGGTTCTAACTATGGCTACACCTTC. Protein: CASSQGSLGSNYGYTF.